Presented here are 3 T cell receptor beta chains from one specimen sequenced in a study of T cell clonality in common variable immunodeficiency. The table came from immunoSEQ multiplex PCR; TCRdb's copy has only in-frame clones and leaves some out. The table lists over 15,000 clones. No antigen has been assigned to these receptors. Study outcomes and limitations: Common variable immunodeficiency TCR beta sequences reportedly had fewer deletions and N-nucleotide insertions.

The sequencing sample was made of peripheral blood mononuclear cells. These TCRs come from a human donor with common variable immunodeficiency.

As to this clone: Coverage ceases 3 residues before the CDR3 finishes, and the germline J gene fills in the end. V usage is TRBV11-2 and J usage is TRBJ2-1; 7 nucleotides agree with TRBD2. V lost 0 bases and J lost 8; bases outside the gene matches: 7. This CDR3 is built from 15 residues. Germline V gene data show CDR1 as SGHAT and CDR2 as FQNNGV. CDR3 DNA, as far as it was read: TGTGCCAGCAGCTTAGAAGGCGGGAGTACCGATGAG. Protein: CASSLEGGSTDE. The whole CDR3 region reads CASSLEGGSTDEQFF.

With regard to this clone: The DNA ends 3 residues before the CDR3 does, and the rest of the CDR3 is filled in from the germline J gene. The chain uses TRBV19 and TRBJ2-1, with 8 nucleotides matching TRBD1. V dropped 4 bases and J dropped 5; count of bases not matched to a gene: 7. The CDR3 has 15 amino acids. CDR1 is LNHDA and CDR2 is SQIVND in the germline V gene (reference sequence). CDR3 DNA, as far as it was read: TGTGCCAGTAGTACCGCAGGGGGCTATAACAATGAG. Its translation is CASSTAGGYNNE. The CDR3, in full, reads CASSTAGGYNNEQFF.

Remarks on this clone: The read halts 3 residues ahead of the CDR3 end, with the missing end drawn from the germline J gene. The chain links TRBV6-2 or TRBV6-3 to TRBJ2-7, with D maybe TRBD1 (5 bases). The CDR3 extends over 17 amino acids. V was clipped by 4 bases and J by 2 bases, with 21 bases between them. Germline V gene sequence: CDR1 MNHEY, CDR2 SVGEGT. CDR3 in amino acids: CASSSFGAKRAAYEQYF. Incomplete CDR3 DNA: TGTGCCAGCAGTTCGTTTGGGGCAAAGAGAGCCGCCTACGAG.